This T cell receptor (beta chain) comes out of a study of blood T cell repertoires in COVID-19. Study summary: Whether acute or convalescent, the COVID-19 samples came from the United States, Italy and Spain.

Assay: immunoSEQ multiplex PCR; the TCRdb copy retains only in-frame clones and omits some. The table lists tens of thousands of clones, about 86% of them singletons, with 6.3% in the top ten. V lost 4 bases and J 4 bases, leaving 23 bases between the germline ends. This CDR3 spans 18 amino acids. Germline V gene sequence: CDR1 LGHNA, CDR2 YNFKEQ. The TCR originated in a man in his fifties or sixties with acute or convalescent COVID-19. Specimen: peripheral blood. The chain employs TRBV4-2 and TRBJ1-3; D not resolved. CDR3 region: CASSPRVGRDLSGNTIYF. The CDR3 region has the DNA TGTGCCAGCAGCCCCCGGGTGGGGAGGGATTTATCCGGAAACACCATATATTTT.